Below are 28 T cell receptor beta chains sequenced from a single sample in a study of blood T cell repertoires in COVID-19. Method: immunoSEQ multiplex PCR; TCRdb's copy keeps in-frame clones and lacks some. The table shows 200,000 to 250,000 clones, with 88% occurring only once. Source material: peripheral blood. Receptor source: an older man with acute or convalescent COVID-19.

The chain recombines TRBV18 with TRBJ2-1, with a weak D call TRBD1 (5 bases). V gave up 4 bases and J gave up 9 bases, with 13 bases separating them. Germline V lookup: CDR1 KGHSH, CDR2 LQKENI. This CDR3 has 13 amino acids. In nucleotides, the CDR3 is TGTGCCAGCTCACTTTACAGGTCCATTGAGCAGTTCTTC. It yields the protein CASSLYRSIEQFF.

The chain carries TRBV18 and TRBJ1-5; the D gene is possibly TRBD1 (6 bases). Looked up from germline, CDR1 is KGHSH and CDR2 is LQKENI. Trimming removed 3 bases at V and 2 bases at J, with 11 bases between. The CDR3 contains 15 residues. In DNA form, the CDR3 reads TGTGCCAGCTCACCCCTGACAGGAGGCAATCAGCCCCAGCATTTT. Amino acid sequence: CASSPLTGGNQPQHF.

The chain is built from TRBV29-1 and TRBJ2-3; 7 bases map to TRBD1. Germline V CDR1 and CDR2: SQVTM, ANQGSEA. CDR3 length: 12 amino acids. The ends lost 4 bases at V and 5 bases at J; junction bases unmatched: 3. This CDR3 reads CSVGQGQDTQYF. CDR3 sequence (DNA): TGCAGCGTTGGACAGGGCCAAGATACGCAGTATTTT.

With respect to this clone: The same CDR3 also results from other DNA sequences found in this sample. The chain links TRBV9 to TRBJ2-5; possibly TRBD1 for D (6 bases). V lost 0 bases, J lost 2 bases, and 11 bases lay in between. The CDR3 has 15 residues. Germline assignment: CDR1 SGDLS and CDR2 YYNGEE. The CDR3 DNA sequence: TGTGCCAGCAGCGTAGTGGGGGCGGCTCAAGAGACCCAGTACTTC. Its translation: CASSVVGAAQETQYF. The full variable domain, in which reference TRBV9 and TRBJ2-5 provide the parts outside the CDR3, is DSGVTQTPKHLITATGQRVTLRCSPRSGDLSVYWYQQSLDQGLQFLIQYYNGEERAKGNILERFSAQQFPDLHSELNLSSLELGDSALYFCASSVVGAAQETQYFGPGTRLLVL.

The chain combines TRBV5-6 with TRBJ1-2, with 12 bases matching TRBD1. Germline CDR1 reads SGHDT; CDR2 reads YYEEEE. The V gene end was trimmed by 1 base and the J gene end by 7 bases; junction bases not matched to a gene: 8. This CDR3 region has 16 residues. In DNA form, the CDR3 reads TGTGCCAGCAGCTTGTGGTGGGGACAGGGGGCATCTGGCTACACCTTC. Translated: CASSLWWGQGASGYTF.

The rearrangement uses TRBV7-9 and TRBJ2-5; 8 bases map to TRBD1. Germline CDR1 reads SEHNR; CDR2 reads FQNEAQ (reference sequence). This CDR3 spans 13 amino acids. Germline trimming cut 7 bases from V and 5 bases from J; bases unmatched to any gene: 6. Here the CDR3 reads CASTTTGAETQYF. Written as DNA, the CDR3 is TGTGCCAGCACCACGACAGGGGCCGAGACCCAGTACTTC.

Only one count was recorded for this clone. This chain connects TRBV7-9 to TRBJ1-4; tentatively, D is TRBD1 (6 bases). The germline CDR1 and CDR2 sequences are SEHNR and FQNEAQ (reference sequence). The length of the CDR3 is 14 residues. The V end was cut by 5 bases, the J end by 6 bases, with 13 bases between. The CDR3 region is CASSRTEGDEKLFF. The CDR3 region has the DNA TGTGCCAGCAGCCGGACAGAGGGGGATGAAAAACTGTTTTTT.

The chain is built from TRBV5-6 and TRBJ1-1; the match to TRBD1 covers 10 bases. CDR1 and CDR2 (germline): SGHDT, YYEEEE. The CDR3 runs to 16 residues. J was trimmed by 4 bases and V by 4 bases; bases with no gene match: 10. This CDR3 is CASSPTGTGARTEAFF. DNA for the CDR3: TGTGCCAGCAGCCCAACCGGGACAGGGGCTCGCACTGAAGCTTTCTTT.

The rearrangement joins TRBV5-1 to TRBJ2-5; 8 bases map to TRBD2. J was trimmed by 4 bases and V by 2 bases; bases with no gene match: 10. CDR3 length equals 16 residues. CDR1 and CDR2 (germline): SGHRS, YFSETQ. The CDR3 DNA reads TGCGCCAGCAGCTTAGAACTAGCGGCCGGGGGAGAGACCCAGTACTTC. The encoded protein is CASSLELAAGGETQYF.

V and J are TRBV3-1 (or the pseudogene TRBV3-2) and TRBJ2-7; 9 bases are shared with TRBD1. The germline V gene encodes CDR1 LGHDT and CDR2 YNNKEL (reference sequence). V trimming: 2 bases; J trimming: 7 bases; junction bases outside the gene matches: 15. CDR3 length: 17 residues. CDR3 nucleotides: TGTGCCAGCAGCCAACATGGGGGAGGACAGGGGCTTGGGGAGCAGTACTTC. This translates into CASSQHGGGQGLGEQYF.

The chain recombines TRBV5-6 with TRBJ2-1; 11 positions agree with TRBD2. CDR1 is SGHDT and CDR2 is YYEEEE in the germline V gene. The CDR3 spans 15 residues. J gave up 2 bases and V 4 bases, and 2 bases lay outside the gene matches. The CDR3 sequence: CASSAGLAAYNEQFF. The CDR3, as DNA: TGTGCCAGCAGCGCGGGACTAGCGGCCTACAATGAGCAGTTCTTC.

The chain joins TRBV7-2 to TRBJ1-2, with a tentative D call TRBD1 (5 bases). CDR1 is SGHTA, CDR2 FQGNSA, per germline. The CDR3 runs 13 residues. The V end lost 6 bases, the J end lost 3 bases, and 11 bases lay between the germline ends. The CDR3 sequence: CASSSGLDYGYTF. Here the CDR3 DNA reads TGTGCCAGCAGTTCAGGGTTAGACTATGGCTACACCTTC.

This CDR3 reads CASSMSPTSGSRTQYF. CDR3 in DNA: TGTGCCAGCAGCATGAGCCCTACTAGCGGGAGTAGGACGCAGTATTTT. V gene TRBV7-2 combines with J gene TRBJ2-3; TRBD2 matches at 11 bases. The germline V gene encodes CDR1 SGHTA and CDR2 FQGNSA. The CDR3 runs 16 residues. J gave up 9 bases and V 5 bases, and 13 bases lay outside the gene matches.

Only one count was recorded for this clone. The V call is TRBV5-1, the J call TRBJ2-5; 7 bases fit TRBD1. Germline loops: CDR1 SGHRS, CDR2 YFSETQ. V lost 4 bases to trimming and J lost 2 bases; unmatched junction nucleotides: 8. The CDR3 has 15 amino acids. The CDR3 DNA sequence: TGCGCCAGCAGCGTAAAACCGGGACAGCAAGAGACCCAGTACTTC. Protein sequence: CASSVKPGQQETQYF.

The chain has TRBV2 and TRBJ1-2; D is ambiguous. Germline CDR1 reads SNHLY; CDR2 reads FYNNEI. The CDR3 consists of 12 residues. CDR3 nucleotide sequence: TGTGTTACAAGTCTTCGGGACTATGGCTACACCTTC. It translates to CVTSLRDYGYTF.

The chain uses TRBV6-5 and TRBJ1-2; D remains ambiguous. There are 13 residues in the CDR3. CDR1 MNHEY and CDR2 SVGAGI come from the germline V gene. The V end was cut by 5 bases, the J end by 2 bases, with 9 bases between. Here the CDR3 reads CASSRRQNYGYTF. CDR3 nucleotides: TGTGCCAGCAGTAGGCGACAAAACTATGGCTACACCTTC.

The chain is built from TRBV27 and TRBJ1-4; D remains ambiguous. The V gene lost 0 bases and the J gene lost 1 base, with 6 bases spanning the gap. The CDR3 has 15 amino acids. Germline lookup yields CDR1 MNHEY and CDR2 SMNVEV (reference sequence). Written as DNA, the CDR3 is TGTGCCAGCAGTTTATCCTTCGTAACTAATGAAAAACTGTTTTTT. It yields the protein CASSLSFVTNEKLFF.

The chain links TRBV19 to TRBJ1-2; 11 bases map to TRBD1. Germline V gene lookup returns CDR1 LNHDA and CDR2 SQIVND (reference sequence). The ends lost 5 bases at V and 4 bases at J; junction bases unmatched: 12. This CDR3 spans 17 amino acids. This chain's CDR3 is CASSPGQGVLQFYGYTF. DNA for the CDR3: TGTGCCAGTAGTCCGGGACAGGGGGTCCTACAATTCTATGGCTACACCTTC. Together with reference TRBV19 and TRBJ1-2, the CDR3 gives the full variable domain: DGGITQSPKYLFRKEGQNVTLSCEQNLNHDAMYWYRQDPGQGLRLIYYSQIVNDFQKGDIAEGYSVSREKKESFPLTVTSAQKNPTAFYLCASSPGQGVLQFYGYTFGSGTRLTVV.

There are many counts of this clone. The chain carries TRBV27 and TRBJ1-5; TRBD1 might be the D (6 bases). There are 16 residues in the CDR3. Germline values: CDR1 MNHEY, CDR2 SMNVEV (reference sequence). The V gene lost 4 bases and the J gene lost 2 bases, with 15 bases spanning the gap. The CDR3 spells CASSSQGPRGNQPQHF. The CDR3 bases are TGTGCCAGCAGTTCCCAGGGGCCCAGAGGCAATCAGCCCCAGCATTTT.

The CDR3 spells CASSYSRTGQTQYF. The CDR3, as DNA: TGTGCCAGCAGTTACTCGAGGACAGGACAGACCCAGTACTTC. The rearrangement joins TRBV6-2 or TRBV6-3 to TRBJ2-5, with 7 bases identical to TRBD1. The CDR3 loop spans 14 amino acids. J lost 6 bases, V lost 0 bases, and 4 bases had no gene match. In germline, CDR1 is MNHEY, CDR2 SVGEGT.

The chain carries TRBV7-9 and TRBJ2-2; no clear D. The CDR3 has 14 residues. V shed 1 base and J shed 5 bases, with 8 bases lying between them. The V gene's germline CDR1 is SEHNR and CDR2 FQNEAQ (reference sequence). CDR3 DNA: TGTGCCAGCAGCTTAGACACAGAAACCGGGGAGCTGTTTTTT. Amino acid sequence: CASSLDTETGELFF.

V usage is TRBV11-1 and J usage is TRBJ2-7; no firm D call. The CDR3 runs 13 residues. CDR1 and CDR2 from the germline V gene are SGHAT and FQDESV (reference sequence). V lost 1 base and J lost 5, with 9 bases in between. As DNA, the CDR3 is TGTGCCAGCAGCTTAGACCTTCGGGACGAGCAGTACTTC. It translates to CASSLDLRDEQYF.

The chain joins TRBV5-1 to TRBJ1-2; D is unresolved. Trimming cost V 0 bases and J 0 bases, with 12 bases left between them. Per the germline V gene, CDR1 is SGHRS and CDR2 is YFSETQ. This CDR3 spans 16 amino acids. CDR3 DNA: TGCGCCAGCAGCTTGGCCGAGAGCCTAGCTAACTATGGCTACACCTTC. This encodes CASSLAESLANYGYTF.

The chain couples TRBV11-2 to TRBJ1-1; D is perhaps TRBD1 (5 bases). The V gene lost 2 bases and the J gene lost 0 bases, with 13 bases spanning the gap. The CDR3 length is 16 residues. Per the germline V gene, CDR1 is SGHAT and CDR2 is FQNNGV. CDR3 amino acids: CASSLSRQLMNTEAFF. The CDR3 DNA reads TGTGCCAGCAGCTTATCTCGACAGCTCATGAACACTGAAGCTTTCTTT. The whole variable domain, remainder taken from reference TRBV11-2 and TRBJ1-1, is EAGVAQSPRYKIIEKRQSVAFWCNPISGHATLYWYQQILGQGPKLLIQFQNNGVVDDSQLPKDRFSAERLKGVDSTLKIQPAKLEDSAVYLCASSLSRQLMNTEAFFGQGTRLTVV.

The chain is built from TRBV29-1 and TRBJ1-2; tentatively, D is TRBD1 (5 bases). Germline CDR1 and CDR2: SQVTM and ANQGSEA. Trimming left V 5 bases short and J 5 bases short, with 15 bases between. The CDR3 sequence is 13 residues long. The CDR3 DNA reads as TGCAGCGTTCTGTTACTCAGGGAATATGGCTACACCTTC. Protein product: CSVLLLREYGYTF.

This chain links TRBV28 with TRBJ1-2; D is uncertain. Germline V CDR1 and CDR2: MDHEN, SYDVKM. This CDR3 comprises 12 residues. Trimming removed 5 bases at V and 5 bases at J, with 9 bases between. The CDR3 DNA sequence: TGTGCCAGCAGTCCGGCGGGGTATGGCTACACCTTC. It codes for CASSPAGYGYTF.

The CDR3 is CASTGGGTLGNSPLHF. CDR3 sequence (DNA): TGTGCCAGCACCGGGGGGGGAACCCTGGGGAATTCACCCCTCCACTTT. The V and J genes are TRBV2 and TRBJ1-6, with D maybe TRBD1 (5 bases). The CDR3 has 16 amino acids. Germline loops: CDR1 SNHLY, CDR2 FYNNEI. Trimming left V 7 bases short and J 7 bases short, with 20 bases between.

The chain has TRBV5-4 and TRBJ1-3, with D hard to call. Trimming stripped 0 bases from V and 0 bases from J, with 10 bases between. This CDR3 region has 16 residues. Germline values: CDR1 SGHNT, CDR2 YYREEE (reference sequence). The CDR3 DNA sequence: TGTGCCAGCAGCTTGGGACTGCCCAGCTCTGGAAACACCATATATTTT. Translating it yields CASSLGLPSSGNTIYF.